This T cell receptor (beta chain) was recovered during a study of long-term antiretroviral therapy in people with HIV. Study outcomes and limitations: ART adherence, viral resistance and therapy changes were not recorded. Controls exceeded HIV repertoires in CDR3 length range. Older ART regimens may have been in use when blood was drawn between the mid-2000s and the late 2010s. All time points showed a repertoire dominated by clones expanded before ART.

Worth noting for this clone: Its antigen is currently unknown.

The CDR3 sequence is 16 residues long. V lost 3 bases and J lost 2, with 15 bases in between. Germline lookup yields CDR1 SGDLS and CDR2 YYNGEE. They ran version v3.0 of the immunoSEQ assay at survey level. The repertoire was sequenced with immunoSEQ multiplex PCR; TCRdb's copy has only in-frame clones and lacks some. The table lists some 28,000 clones, roughly 88% of them singletons. This TCR was sampled from a man under 40 with HIV. Material: unsorted PBMCs, obtained roughly 2.7 years after starting antiretroviral therapy. The rearrangement links TRBV9 to TRBJ1-3; tentatively, D is TRBD1 (5 bases). The CDR3 reads CASSDVGETAGNTIYF. The CDR3 bases are TGTGCCAGCAGCGACGTGGGGGAGACGGCTGGAAACACCATATATTTT.